What follows are 27 T cell receptor beta chains derived from one specimen sequenced in a study of T cell responses to AZD1222 COVID-19 vaccine (dated by TCRdb to about 2021). This specimen's time point label, interpreted: about 28 days (+/-7) after the second vaccine dose. The library was generated by the immunoSEQ multiplex PCR assay. TCRdb took this table from immuneACCESS and kept in-frame rearrangements with V and J called. Such tables lack part of the clones; where checked against another copy, unresolved V genes explain under half of the gap, and the rest is unexplained. The sample data list about 56,000 clones, and about 80% of these were observed just once. Together, the top ten hold around 5% of the sample. Sequencing used peripheral blood, obtained 28 days after the second AZD1222 dose. These receptors originate from an adult who received the AZD1222 COVID-19 vaccine.

The chain employs TRBV24-1 and TRBJ1-2; 8 bases fit TRBD1. The length of the CDR3 is 16 residues. CDR1 and CDR2 from the germline V gene are KGHDR and SFDVKD. J gave up 1 base and V 3 bases, and 6 bases lay outside the gene matches. The CDR3 bases are TGTGCCACCAGTGATGCCGCGACAGGGGTTAACTATGGCTACACCTTC. Its protein is CATSDAATGVNYGYTF.

The rearrangement joins TRBV28 to TRBJ2-5, with 15 bases fitting TRBD2. Germline V gives CDR1 MDHEN, CDR2 SYDVKM. The ends lost 5 bases at V and 5 bases at J; junction bases unmatched: 6. The CDR3 is made up of 16 amino acids. In nucleotides, the CDR3 is TGTGCCAGCAGTCTCGGACTAGCGGGGGGGCGGGAGACCCAGTACTTC. Amino acid sequence: CASSLGLAGGRETQYF.

This chain links TRBV7-2 with TRBJ2-5; D is unclear. CDR3 length: 17 amino acids. V lost 5 bases and J lost 1, with 20 bases in between. Germline V gene sequence: CDR1 SGHTA, CDR2 FQGNSA. The CDR3 nucleotides are TGTGCCAGCAGCAAACGACCCCGGAGCAGAATCCAAGAGACCCAGTACTTC. This encodes CASSKRPRSRIQETQYF.

The J gene is TRBJ1-4, the V gene TRBV19, with D hard to call. This CDR3 comprises 17 residues. Germline lookup yields CDR1 LNHDA and CDR2 SQIVND (reference sequence). Trimming took 5 bases from V and 0 from J, leaving 16 bases between them. DNA of the CDR3: TGTGCCAGTAGTGGCCGGCCCCCCAGAGCAACTAATGAAAAACTGTTTTTT. It is translated as CASSGRPPRATNEKLFF.

The chain has TRBV7-2 and TRBJ2-7; D remains ambiguous. This CDR3 is 14 amino acids long. CDR1 and CDR2 (germline): SGHTA, FQGNSA. V lost 1 base to trimming and J lost 4 bases, with 11 bases between them. CDR3 DNA sequence: TGTGCCAGCAGCTTAGGGCCACATATGTACGAGCAGTACTTC. Translated: CASSLGPHMYEQYF.

The chain combines TRBV7-2 with TRBJ1-2; the D is unclear. Trimming stripped 5 bases from V and 8 bases from J, with 15 bases between. From germline, CDR1 is SGHTA and CDR2 FQGNSA. The CDR3 contains 13 residues. CDR3 in amino acids: CASSIGPLSGYTF. CDR3 nucleotide sequence: TGTGCCAGCAGCATAGGCCCGTTAAGCGGCTACACCTTC.

The chain employs TRBV12-3 or TRBV12-4 and TRBJ2-4; 7 nucleotides line up with TRBD1. V shed 1 base, J shed 9 bases, and the junction held 3 bases outside the gene matches. The CDR3 length is 13 residues. In DNA, the CDR3 is TGTGCCAGCAGTTTAGGACAGGGTACCATTCAGTACTTC. Its protein is CASSLGQGTIQYF.

The V gene is TRBV27, the J gene TRBJ2-1; a weak D match, TRBD1 (6 bases). Germline CDR1 MNHEY, CDR2 SMNVEV (reference sequence). V lost 8 bases to trimming and J lost 0 bases, with 17 bases between them. This CDR3 has 16 residues. CDR3 nucleotide sequence: TGTGCCAGCCTTTCGGTGGGGGCAAGCTCCTACAATGAGCAGTTCTTC. This sequence encodes CASLSVGASSYNEQFF.

This clone was seen more than once but under ten times. The chain recombines TRBV7-9 with TRBJ1-5; the match to TRBD1 covers 7 bases. Trimming removed 1 base from V and 7 bases from J; junction bases left unmatched: 7. This CDR3 spans 15 amino acids. Germline V gene lookup returns CDR1 SEHNR and CDR2 FQNEAQ (reference sequence). In nucleotides, the CDR3 is TGTGCCAGCAGCTTAGACCTCAGGGGGAACCAGCCCCAGCATTTT. It codes for CASSLDLRGNQPQHF. Full variable domain (rest looked up from reference TRBV7-9 and TRBJ1-5): DTGVSQNPRHKITKRGQNVTFRCDPISEHNRLYWYRQTLGQGPEFLTYFQNEAQLEKSRLLSDRFSAERPKGSFSTLEIQRTEQGDSAMYLCASSLDLRGNQPQHFGDGTRLSIL.

The chain combines TRBV6-1 with TRBJ2-1, with D unclear. With 2 bases removed from V and 2 bases from J, the gap between germline ends came to 13 bases. Germline V gene lookup returns CDR1 MNHNS and CDR2 SASEGT. The CDR3 consists of 16 residues. CDR3 sequence reads: CASSERTLGAYNEQFF. CDR3 bases: TGTGCCAGCAGTGAACGCACATTAGGAGCCTACAATGAGCAGTTCTTC.

V usage is TRBV11-3 and J usage is TRBJ2-2, with D unresolved. This CDR3 has 15 residues. Trimming pared 1 base from V and 2 bases from J, leaving 8 bases between. Germline CDR1 is SGHNT and CDR2 is YENEEA. The CDR3 DNA follows: TGTGCCAGCAGCTTAGTTGTGGGAAACACCGGGGAGCTGTTTTTT. Protein sequence: CASSLVVGNTGELFF.

The rearrangement uses TRBV4-1 and TRBJ2-5; D not resolved. CDR1 is MGHRA, CDR2 YSYEKL, per germline. The CDR3 sequence is 14 residues long. The V end was cut by 1 base, the J end by 0 bases, with 6 bases between. The CDR3 nucleotides are TGCGCCAGCAGCCAAGTAGACTACCAAGAGACCCAGTACTTC. It yields the protein CASSQVDYQETQYF.

The rearrangement links TRBV5-4 to TRBJ1-6; D is unresolved. V dropped 0 bases and J dropped 10 bases, with 8 bases sitting between them. The CDR3 covers 13 residues. CDR1 and CDR2 from the germline V gene are SGHNT and YYREEE (reference sequence). The CDR3 coding sequence is TGTGCCAGCAGCTTGGACGGGCGCTCACCCCTCCACTTT. Residues: CASSLDGRSPLHF.

This clone is a singleton in its sample. The chain couples TRBV5-1 to TRBJ2-2, with a tentative D call TRBD2 (5 bases). Germline V lookup: CDR1 SGHRS, CDR2 YFSETQ. This CDR3 is 15 amino acids long. V lost 2 bases to trimming and J lost 6 bases, with 14 bases between them. CDR3 nucleotide sequence: TGCGCCAGCAGCTTAGGAGGTCTTGACTCCGGGGAGCTGTTTTTT. As protein: CASSLGGLDSGELFF.

In its sample, this clone was seen a few times. This sequence joins TRBV6-5 and TRBJ2-1; 8 nucleotides line up with TRBD2. V lost 6 bases, J lost 10 bases, and 14 bases stayed unmatched. Germline lookup yields CDR1 MNHEY and CDR2 SVGAGI. The CDR3 sequence is 15 residues long. CDR3 in DNA: TGTGCCAGCAGCAATTTAGCGGGAAGTTCATACGAGCAGTTCTTC. This encodes CASSNLAGSSYEQFF.

This chain joins TRBV3-1 (or the pseudogene TRBV3-2) and TRBJ1-5; 7 nucleotides align to TRBD1. Germline loops: CDR1 LGHDT, CDR2 YNNKEL (reference sequence). This CDR3 is 16 amino acids long. V trimming: 0 bases; J trimming: 6 bases; junction bases outside the gene matches: 8. CDR3 residues: CASSQDRDRAGQPQHF. The CDR3 region has the DNA TGTGCCAGCAGCCAAGATCGGGACAGAGCCGGTCAGCCCCAGCATTTT.

Turning to this clone: Other DNA sequences in this specimen translate into the identical CDR3. V gene TRBV29-1 combines with J gene TRBJ1-4; D gene ambiguous. The germline CDR1 and CDR2 sequences are SQVTM and ANQGSEA. The ends were cut back, 6 bases at V and 1 base at J, with 12 bases in the middle. There are 14 residues in the CDR3. CDR3 coding DNA: TGCAGCGTGGGATCCATGGGAACTAATGAAAAACTGTTTTTT. It yields the protein CSVGSMGTNEKLFF.

The sample holds a few counts of this clone. The V and J genes are TRBV7-2 and TRBJ1-1, with 9 nucleotides matching TRBD1. The V gene's germline CDR1 is SGHTA and CDR2 FQGNSA. J lost 6 bases, V lost 5 bases, and 7 bases had no gene match. CDR3 size: 14 residues. In DNA, the CDR3 is TGTGCCAGCAGCCCAAACAGGGGGCGGCCTGAAGCTTTCTTT. Translating gives CASSPNRGRPEAFF.

CDR3 protein: CAWSAPYRGRWSGYTF. In DNA, the CDR3 is TGTGCCTGGAGTGCCCCATACAGGGGGCGTTGGAGTGGCTACACCTTC. This chain connects TRBV30 to TRBJ1-2; 9 bases match TRBD1. Trimming took 1 base from V and 7 from J; bases not matched to a gene: 13. The CDR3 contains 16 residues. The germline V gene has CDR1 GTSNPN and CDR2 SVGIG (reference sequence).

The gene calls are TRBV5-6 and TRBJ2-7, with 9 nucleotides matching TRBD1. The CDR3 sequence is 16 residues long. The germline gives CDR1 SGHDT, CDR2 YYEEEE. V gave up 0 bases and J gave up 5 bases; unmatched junction bases: 9. The CDR3 loop reads CASSLGMGQGLDEQYF. In DNA, the CDR3 is TGTGCCAGCAGCTTGGGGATGGGACAGGGTTTAGACGAGCAGTACTTC.

The chain employs TRBV19 and TRBJ1-6, with 8 bases lining up with TRBD1. V was pared by 5 bases and J by 0 bases, with 12 bases of the junction left unmatched. The CDR3 runs to 19 residues. Germline CDR1 reads LNHDA; CDR2 reads SQIVND (reference sequence). The CDR3 sequence is CASSPGTGSWSSYNSPLHF. In DNA form, the CDR3 reads TGTGCCAGTAGTCCCGGGACAGGTTCTTGGAGCTCCTATAATTCACCCCTCCACTTT.

The chain joins TRBV11-2 to TRBJ1-1, with a tentative D call TRBD1 (5 bases). V lost 1 base to trimming and J lost 8 bases, with 5 bases between them. This CDR3 has 11 amino acids. Germline V gene data show CDR1 as SGHAT and CDR2 as FQNNGV. This chain's CDR3 is CASSLAGEAFF. The CDR3 region has the DNA TGTGCCAGCAGCTTAGCAGGGGAAGCTTTCTTT.

The chain links TRBV28 to TRBJ1-5, with D unresolved. Germline CDR1 MDHEN, CDR2 SYDVKM. Trimming pared 6 bases from V and 0 bases from J, leaving 18 bases between. The CDR3 has 17 residues. CDR3 nucleotides: TGTGCCAGCAGGTCAGTGCAGGTTCCCTTTAGCAATCAGCCCCAGCATTTT. Translation gives CASRSVQVPFSNQPQHF.

The count of this clone is one. The chain couples TRBV10-1 to TRBJ2-1, with TRBD1 identical over 9 bases. Germline V CDR1 and CDR2: WNHNN, SYGVQD (reference sequence). The CDR3 is 16 amino acids. With 2 bases clipped from V and 2 bases from J, the junction kept 4 bases outside the gene matches. In DNA, the CDR3 is TGCGCCAGCAGTGAGCCCGGACAGGGGCCCTACAATGAGCAGTTCTTC. It encodes CASSEPGQGPYNEQFF.

The sample holds a few counts of this clone. The gene calls are TRBV11-2 and TRBJ1-2; no reliable D call. The germline V gene encodes CDR1 SGHAT and CDR2 FQNNGV. Trimming removed 4 bases at V and 3 bases at J, with 15 bases between. The CDR3 runs 15 residues. Written as DNA, the CDR3 is TGTGCCAGCAGCTCAAGCGCGGGGTCGGACTATGGCTACACCTTC. As protein: CASSSSAGSDYGYTF.

This clone was detected only once. The chain is built from TRBV6-5 and TRBJ2-2; tentatively, D is TRBD2 (6 bases). Germline V gene lookup returns CDR1 MNHEY and CDR2 SVGAGI. The CDR3 totals 15 residues. Between the trimmed V and J ends, which lost 0 bases and 4 bases, there was a span of 9 bases. This chain's CDR3 is CASSYSFGGTGELFF. The CDR3 DNA sequence: TGTGCCAGCAGTTACTCTTTCGGGGGCACCGGGGAGCTGTTTTTT.

The CDR3 DNA reads as TGCGCCAGCAGCCCCGGGACTGCTAACACTGAAGCTTTCTTT. The encoded protein is CASSPGTANTEAFF. V is TRBV5-1 and J is TRBJ1-1, with D possibly matching TRBD1 (5 bases). V was shortened by 4 bases and J by 2 bases, with 12 bases between the two germline ends. The CDR3 extends over 14 amino acids. Germline lookup yields CDR1 SGHRS and CDR2 YFSETQ.